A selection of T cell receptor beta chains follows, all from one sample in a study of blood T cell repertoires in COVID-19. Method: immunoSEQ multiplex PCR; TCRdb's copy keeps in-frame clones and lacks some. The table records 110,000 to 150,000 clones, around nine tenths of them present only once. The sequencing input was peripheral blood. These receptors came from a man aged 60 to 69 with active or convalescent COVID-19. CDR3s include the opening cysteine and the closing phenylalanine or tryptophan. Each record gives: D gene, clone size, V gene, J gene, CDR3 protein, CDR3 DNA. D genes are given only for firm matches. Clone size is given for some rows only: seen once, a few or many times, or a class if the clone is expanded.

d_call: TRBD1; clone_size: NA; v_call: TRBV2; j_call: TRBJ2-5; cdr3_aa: CASSEAVRGHETQYF; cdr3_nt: TGTGCCAGCAGTGAAGCGGTTAGGGGGCACGAGACCCAGTACTTC
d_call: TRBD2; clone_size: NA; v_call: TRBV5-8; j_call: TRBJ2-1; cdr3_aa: CASSSVGTSGTNEQFF; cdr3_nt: TGTGCCAGCAGCTCGGTGGGGACTAGCGGGACCAATGAGCAGTTCTTC
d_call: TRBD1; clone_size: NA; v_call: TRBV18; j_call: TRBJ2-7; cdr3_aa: CASSPPVTPGQGRSYEQYF; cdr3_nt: TGTGCCAGCTCACCACCGGTCACCCCTGGACAGGGAAGGTCCTACGAGCAGTACTTC
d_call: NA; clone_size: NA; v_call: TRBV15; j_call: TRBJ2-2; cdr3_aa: CATSRGGGQITGELFF; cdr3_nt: TGTGCCACCAGCAGAGGCGGGGGCCAGATCACCGGGGAGCTGTTTTTT
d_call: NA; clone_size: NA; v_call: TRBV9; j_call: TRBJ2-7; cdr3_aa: CASSGSRVSGLPTSYEQYF; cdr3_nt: TGTGCCAGCAGCGGGAGTAGGGTCTCGGGACTCCCTACGAGCTACGAGCAGTACTTC
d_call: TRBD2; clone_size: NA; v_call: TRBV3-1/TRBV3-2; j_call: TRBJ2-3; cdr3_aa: CASSRAGVNTDTQYF; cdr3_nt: TGTGCCAGCAGCAGAGCGGGGGTAAACACAGATACGCAGTATTTT
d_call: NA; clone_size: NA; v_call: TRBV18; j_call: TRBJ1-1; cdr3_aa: CASSPPPRGEAFF; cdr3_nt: TGTGCCAGCTCACCACCCCCCAGGGGCGAAGCTTTCTTT
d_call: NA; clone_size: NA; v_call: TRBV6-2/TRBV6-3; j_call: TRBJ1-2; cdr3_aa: CASSRGGDYGYTF; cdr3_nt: TGTGCCAGCAGCAGGGGAGGGGACTATGGCTACACCTTC
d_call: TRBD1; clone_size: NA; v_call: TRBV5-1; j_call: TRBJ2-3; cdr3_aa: CASSLQGVMTDTQYF; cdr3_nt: TGCGCCAGCAGCTTACAGGGGGTCATGACAGATACGCAGTATTTT
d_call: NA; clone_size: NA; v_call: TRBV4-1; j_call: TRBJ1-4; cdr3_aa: CASSQELREKLFF; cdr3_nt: TGCGCCAGCAGCCAAGAGCTGAGAGAAAAACTGTTTTTT
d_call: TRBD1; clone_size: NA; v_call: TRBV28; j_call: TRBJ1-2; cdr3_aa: CASRGGRANYGYTF; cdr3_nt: TGTGCCAGCAGAGGGGGCAGGGCTAACTATGGCTACACCTTC
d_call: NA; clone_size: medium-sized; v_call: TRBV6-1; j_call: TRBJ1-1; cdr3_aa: CASSELRLNTEAFF; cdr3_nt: TGTGCCAGCAGTGAATTGAGGTTGAACACTGAAGCTTTCTTT
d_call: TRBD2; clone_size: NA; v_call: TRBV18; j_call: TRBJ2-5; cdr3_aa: CASSPIAFSGRARQETQYF; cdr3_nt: TGTGCCAGCTCACCAATCGCTTTCAGCGGGAGGGCCCGGCAAGAGACCCAGTACTTC
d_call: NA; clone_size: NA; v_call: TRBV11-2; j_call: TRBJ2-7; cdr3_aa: CASSSSYEQYF; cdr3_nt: TGTGCCAGCAGCTCTTCCTACGAGCAGTACTTC
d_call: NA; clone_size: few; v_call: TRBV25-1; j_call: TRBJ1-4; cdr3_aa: CASSITQGRGNEKLFF; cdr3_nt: TGTGCCAGCAGTATCACTCAGGGGCGAGGTAATGAAAAACTGTTTTTT
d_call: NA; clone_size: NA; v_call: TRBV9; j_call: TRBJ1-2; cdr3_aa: CASTAGSTNYGYTF; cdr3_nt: TGTGCCAGCACGGCAGGATCGACTAACTATGGCTACACCTTC
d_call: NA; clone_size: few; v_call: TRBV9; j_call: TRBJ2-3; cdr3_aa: CASSSSTGDTQYF; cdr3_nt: TGTGCCAGCAGTTCGTCGACAGGAGATACGCAGTATTTT
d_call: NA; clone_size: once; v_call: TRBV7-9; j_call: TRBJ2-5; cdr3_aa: CASSLESAEWGETQYF; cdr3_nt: TGTGCCAGCAGCTTAGAGTCGGCGGAATGGGGCGAGACCCAGTACTTC
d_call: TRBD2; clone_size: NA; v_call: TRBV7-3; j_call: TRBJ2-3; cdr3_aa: CASSGRVTDTQYF; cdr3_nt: TGTGCCAGCAGCGGGAGGGTCACAGATACGCAGTATTTT
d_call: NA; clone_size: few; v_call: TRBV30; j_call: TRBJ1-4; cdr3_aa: CAWSARGYTSAEKLFF; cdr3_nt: TGTGCCTGGAGCGCTAGGGGATATACCAGCGCTGAAAAACTGTTTTTT
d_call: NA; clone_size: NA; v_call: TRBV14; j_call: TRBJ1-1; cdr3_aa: CASSPNRDTEAFF; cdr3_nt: TGTGCCAGCAGTCCTAACCGGGACACTGAAGCTTTCTTT
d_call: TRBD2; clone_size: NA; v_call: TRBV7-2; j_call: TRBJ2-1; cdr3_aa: CASSLEGSGVAYNEQFF; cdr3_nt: TGTGCCAGCAGCTTAGAGGGTAGCGGGGTTGCCTACAATGAGCAGTTCTTC
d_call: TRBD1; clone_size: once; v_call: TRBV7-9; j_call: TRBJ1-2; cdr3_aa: CASSFAGTGGFGGYTF; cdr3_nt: TGTGCCAGCAGCTTTGCCGGGACAGGGGGCTTTGGAGGCTACACCTTC
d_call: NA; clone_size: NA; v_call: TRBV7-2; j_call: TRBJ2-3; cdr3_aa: CASSLTERTQYF; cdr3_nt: TGTGCCAGCAGCCTCACCGAGCGTACGCAGTATTTT
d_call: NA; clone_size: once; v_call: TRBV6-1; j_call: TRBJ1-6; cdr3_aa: CASSEGTAGNSPLHF; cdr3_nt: TGTGCCAGCAGTGAAGGGACTGCTGGTAATTCACCCCTCCACTTT
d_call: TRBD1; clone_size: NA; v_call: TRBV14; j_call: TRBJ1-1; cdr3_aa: CASSLTGGGTEAFF; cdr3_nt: TGTGCCAGCAGCCTTACAGGGGGGGGGACTGAAGCTTTCTTT
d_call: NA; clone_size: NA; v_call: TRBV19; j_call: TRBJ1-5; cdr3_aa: CASTRQNQPQHF; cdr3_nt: TGTGCCAGTACACGACAGAATCAGCCCCAGCATTTT
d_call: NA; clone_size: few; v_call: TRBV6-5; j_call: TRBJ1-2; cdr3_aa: CASSYGPTGGYTF; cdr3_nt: TGTGCCAGCAGTTACGGCCCGACGGGAGGCTACACCTTC
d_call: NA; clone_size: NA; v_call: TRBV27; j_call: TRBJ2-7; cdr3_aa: CASSLRGLEDEQYF; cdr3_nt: TGTGCCAGCAGCTTACGGGGACTCGAAGACGAGCAGTACTTC
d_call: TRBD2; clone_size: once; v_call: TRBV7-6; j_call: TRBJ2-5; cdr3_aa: CASSLGLAGGEETQYF; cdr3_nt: TGTGCCAGCAGCTTGGGACTAGCGGGAGGGGAAGAGACCCAGTACTTC
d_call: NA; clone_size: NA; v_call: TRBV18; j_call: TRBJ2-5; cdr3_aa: CASSDQGRVETQYF; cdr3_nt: TGTGCCAGCTCAGATCAGGGGCGAGTGGAGACCCAGTACTTC
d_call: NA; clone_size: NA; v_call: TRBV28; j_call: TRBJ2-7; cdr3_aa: CAAKGGEGSYEQYF; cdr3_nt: TGTGCCGCAAAGGGGGGGGAGGGCTCCTACGAGCAGTACTTC
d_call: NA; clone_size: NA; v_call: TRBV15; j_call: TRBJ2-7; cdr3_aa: CATRGRGRYEQYF; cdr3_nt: TGTGCCACCCGGGGACGGGGGAGGTACGAGCAGTACTTC
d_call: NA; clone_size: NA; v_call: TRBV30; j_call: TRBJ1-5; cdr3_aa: CAWSAGTLNQPQHF; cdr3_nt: TGTGCCTGGAGTGCCGGGACACTTAATCAGCCCCAGCATTTT
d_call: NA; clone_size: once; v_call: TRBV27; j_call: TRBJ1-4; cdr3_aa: CASSPRAGDTTTNEKLFF; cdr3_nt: TGTGCCAGCAGTCCAAGGGCAGGGGATACCACAACTAATGAAAAACTGTTTTTT
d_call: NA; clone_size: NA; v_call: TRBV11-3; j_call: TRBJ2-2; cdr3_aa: CASSSRGNTGELFF; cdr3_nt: TGTGCCAGCAGCTCTAGGGGAAACACCGGGGAGCTGTTTTTT
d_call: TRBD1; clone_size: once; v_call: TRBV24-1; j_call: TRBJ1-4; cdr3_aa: CATSDSGQTEEKLFF; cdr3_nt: TGTGCCACCAGTGACTCGGGACAGACGGAAGAAAAACTGTTTTTT
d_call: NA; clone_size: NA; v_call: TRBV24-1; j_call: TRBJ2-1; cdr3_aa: CATGKQGDYLYEQFF; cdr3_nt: TGTGCCACCGGAAAACAGGGAGATTACCTCTATGAGCAGTTCTTC
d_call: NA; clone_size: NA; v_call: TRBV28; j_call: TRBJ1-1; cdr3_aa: CASSPRGRGGTEAFF; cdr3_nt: TGTGCCAGCAGCCCTAGGGGGAGGGGAGGGACTGAAGCTTTCTTT
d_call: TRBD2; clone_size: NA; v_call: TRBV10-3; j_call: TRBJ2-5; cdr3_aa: CAISGSVRGGLETQYF; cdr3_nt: TGTGCCATCAGTGGGAGTGTGCGGGGGGGCCTGGAGACCCAGTACTTC
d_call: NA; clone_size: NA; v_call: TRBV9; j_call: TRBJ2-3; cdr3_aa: CASSVGGPTDTQYF; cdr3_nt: TGTGCCAGCAGCGTAGGGGGCCCCACAGATACGCAGTATTTT
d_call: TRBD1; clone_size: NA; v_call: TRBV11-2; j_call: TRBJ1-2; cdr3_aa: CASSALQGAYGYTF; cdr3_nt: TGTGCCAGCAGCGCGTTACAGGGGGCCTATGGCTACACCTTC
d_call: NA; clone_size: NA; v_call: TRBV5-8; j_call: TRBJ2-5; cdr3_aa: CASTSYGGGETQYF; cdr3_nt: TGTGCCAGCACCTCATACGGGGGTGGAGAGACCCAGTACTTC
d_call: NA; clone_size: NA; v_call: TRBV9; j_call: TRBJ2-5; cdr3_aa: CASSAAGETQYF; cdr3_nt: TGTGCCAGCAGCGCCGCCGGTGAGACCCAGTACTTC
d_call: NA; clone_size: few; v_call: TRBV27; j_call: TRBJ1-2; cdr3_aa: CASSADQTGPLLYGYTF; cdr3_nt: TGTGCCAGCAGCGCGGATCAAACAGGGCCCCTTCTCTATGGCTACACCTTC
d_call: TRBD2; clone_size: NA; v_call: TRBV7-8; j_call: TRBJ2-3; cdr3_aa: CASSPLSSGGADTQYF; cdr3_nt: TGTGCCAGCAGCCCCCTCTCTAGCGGGGGAGCCGATACGCAGTATTTT
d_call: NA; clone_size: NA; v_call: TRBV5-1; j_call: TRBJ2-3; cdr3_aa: CASSLGEIQRKDTQYF; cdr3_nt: TGCGCCAGCAGCTTGGGGGAGATTCAACGAAAAGATACGCAGTATTTT
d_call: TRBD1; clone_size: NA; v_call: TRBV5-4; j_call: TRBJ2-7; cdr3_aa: CASSLQGAMSSYEQYF; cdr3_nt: TGTGCCAGCAGCTTACAGGGGGCGATGAGCTCCTACGAGCAGTACTTC
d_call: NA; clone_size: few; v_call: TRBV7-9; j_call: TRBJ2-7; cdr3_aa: CASKATGPKYEQYF; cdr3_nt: TGTGCCAGCAAGGCGACAGGACCGAAATACGAGCAGTACTTC
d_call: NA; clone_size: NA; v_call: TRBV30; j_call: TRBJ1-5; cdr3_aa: CAWSRGADSNQPQHF; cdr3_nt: TGTGCCTGGAGTCGTGGCGCGGATAGCAATCAGCCCCAGCATTTT
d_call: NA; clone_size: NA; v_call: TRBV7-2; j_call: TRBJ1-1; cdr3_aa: CAGSSSGWDTEAFF; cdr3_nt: TGTGCCGGCAGCTCATCGGGGTGGGACACTGAAGCTTTCTTT